Listed below are T cell receptor beta chains from one sample, sequenced in a study of blood T cell repertoires in COVID-19. Generated by immunoSEQ multiplex PCR, the TCRdb table keeps only in-frame clones and is missing some. The sample lists approximately 160,000 clones; about 90% were seen once. Sequences were obtained from peripheral blood. These receptors all stem from a woman aged 70 to 79 with acute or convalescent COVID-19. Both conserved end residues are part of each CDR3. A D gene is named only where the DNA matches it firmly. Part of the rows lack a size; the others show once, few, many or a class for expanded clones.

D,V,size,J,DNA,CDR3
-,TRBV4-1,-,TRBJ1-1,TGCGCCAGCGGCCAAGCATTGACATACGGAATCCGGAACACTGAAGCTTTCTTT,CASGQALTYGIRNTEAFF
-,TRBV19,-,TRBJ1-5,TGTGCCAGTAGTTTCCGGGGGGCTTGGAATCAGCCCCAGCATTTT,CASSFRGAWNQPQHF
TRBD1,TRBV2,-,TRBJ2-1,TGTGCCAGCAGCTATGACAGGGGACTTGAGCAGTTCTTC,CASSYDRGLEQFF
-,TRBV5-1,-,TRBJ2-5,TGCGCCAGCAGCTCCAGGCTCCAAGAGACCCAGTACTTC,CASSSRLQETQYF
-,TRBV2,-,TRBJ1-5,TGTGCCAGCAGTGACTCAGGAGGTCAGCCCCAGCATTTT,CASSDSGGQPQHF
TRBD1,TRBV4-3,few,TRBJ1-6,TGCGCCAGCAGCCAAGAAGTCGGGACAGTCTATTCACCCCTCCACTTT,CASSQEVGTVYSPLHF
TRBD1,TRBV24-1,-,TRBJ2-1,TGTGCCACGGCTGGACAGGGGACCAATGAGCAGTTCTTC,CATAGQGTNEQFF
-,TRBV27,-,TRBJ1-4,TGTGCCAGCAGTCACGGACAGAATGAAAAACTGTTTTTT,CASSHGQNEKLFF
TRBD2,TRBV19,-,TRBJ2-1,TGTGCCAGTAGTACGGGACTAGCGGGGGCCCAGATCTTC,CASSTGLAGAQIF
-,TRBV28,-,TRBJ1-4,TGTGCCAGCAGCTCCCCCAGCCACTATAATGAAAAACTGTTTTTT,CASSSPSHYNEKLFF
TRBD1,TRBV6-5,-,TRBJ1-2,TGTGCCAGCAGGAGCCCGGGACAGGGCAAAAGCTACACCTTC,CASRSPGQGKSYTF
-,TRBV6-5,-,TRBJ2-1,TGTGCCAGCAGTCCACACAACAGGGAATACAATGAGCAGTTCTTC,CASSPHNREYNEQFF
-,TRBV6-2/TRBV6-3,-,TRBJ1-6,TGTGCCAGCAGTTACCCCAACCGACAGGCAAATTCACCCCTCCACTTT,CASSYPNRQANSPLHF
TRBD1,TRBV29-1,-,TRBJ2-5,TGCAGCGCGTTGGGACAGGCACAAGAGACCCAGTACTTC,CSALGQAQETQYF
TRBD2,TRBV6-5,-,TRBJ2-7,TGTGCCAGCAGTTCAGTAGCGGGAGGGGCCTACGAGCAGTACTTC,CASSSVAGGAYEQYF